This T cell receptor beta chain was sequenced in a study of blood T cell repertoires in COVID-19. This CDR3 is built from 18 residues. V gave up 3 bases and J gave up 1 base, with 20 bases separating them. CDR1 is SGHDT and CDR2 is YYEEEE in the germline V gene. This clone was counted a few times. In the original processing: It was from reference gene primer amplification that nucleated cell counts were estimated. Assay used: immunoSEQ multiplex PCR; TCRdb lists only in-frame clones, some missing. V and J calls plus clone size are reproduced from that table; the DNA served to infer D and trimming. Of more than 85,000 clones in the sample, 70% to 90% are singletons; the top ten hold around 3.9%.

The material sequenced was peripheral blood. The chain combines TRBV5-6 with TRBJ1-5, with D maybe TRBD1 (5 bases). This clonotype originated in a human donor with COVID-19, enrolled during active disease. The donor label of this sample is uncertain. CDR3 residues: CASSSGVVEPGSNQPQHF. The CDR3 DNA follows: TGTGCCAGCAGCTCCGGAGTCGTGGAACCAGGGAGCAATCAGCCCCAGCATTTT.